One and the same sample provided the 22 T cell receptor beta chains below, sequenced in a study of identical twins. TCRdb called the 5' RACE reads again in MiXCR, with one record for every CDR3 protein. The sample lists 1.5 million to 2 million distinct CDR3 sequences, roughly a third seen once, with approximately 0.29% in the top ten. Sequenced input: cord blood. These receptor sequences come from a newborn girl in good health.

The sample holds a few counts of this clonotype. The CDR3 loop is CASSQGVRAGGPRAKTQYF. The CDR3, as DNA: TGTGCCAGCAGCCAAGGCGTGAGAGCGGGGGGGCCTCGAGCTAAGACCCAGTACTTC. The genes are TRBV3-1 and TRBJ2-5, with TRBD2 matching over 10 bases. The CDR3 covers 19 residues. Unmatched junction bases numbered 17, after V lost 1 base and J lost 6 bases. CDR1 LGHDT and CDR2 YNNKEL come from the germline V gene (reference sequence).

This sequence joins TRBV4-2 and TRBJ2-7; D tentatively reads TRBD1 or TRBD2 (6 bases each). This CDR3 is 14 amino acids long. V was shortened by 2 bases and J by 3 bases, with 11 bases between the two germline ends. Germline CDR1 reads LGHNA; CDR2 reads YNFKEQ. The CDR3 loop is CASSQTGADYEQYF. In DNA, the CDR3 is TGTGCCAGCAGCCAAACGGGGGCAGACTACGAGCAGTACTTC.

On this clonotype: The junction departs from the called germline gene at one end, perhaps through a read error. This chain uses TRBV28 with TRBJ1-2; a weak D match, TRBD1 (5 bases). CDR3 length equals 14 residues. Per the germline V gene, CDR1 is MDHEN and CDR2 is SYDVKM. The CDR3: CAGSPRGYGYGYTF. Written as DNA, the CDR3 is TGTGCCGGCAGCCCAAGGGGTTATGGGTATGGCTACACCTTC.

The chain is built from TRBV20-1 and TRBJ2-3; 15 nucleotides match TRBD2. CDR3 length: 17 residues. V trimming: 2 bases; J trimming: 0 bases; junction bases outside the gene matches: 3. The germline CDR1 and CDR2 sequences are DFQATT and SNEGSKA (reference sequence). The CDR3 nucleotides read TGCAGTGCTAGAAGCGGACTAGCGGGAGGGAGCACAGATACGCAGTATTTT. Translated: CSARSGLAGGSTDTQYF.

This chain joins TRBV7-2 and TRBJ2-1; 8 bases are a match to TRBD2. The J segment lost 9 bases and the V segment lost 2 bases, leaving 12 bases of the junction unmatched. The CDR3 is 16 residues long. Germline V gene sequence: CDR1 SGHTA, CDR2 FQGNSA. The CDR3 coding sequence is TGTGCCAGCAGCTTATCTTTGGGACTAGGGCGCTTTGAGCAGTTCTTC. This codes for CASSLSLGLGRFEQFF.

This chain joins TRBV2 and TRBJ1-2; weak D call: TRBD1 (6 bases). The CDR3 is 15 amino acids. Germline V gene data show CDR1 as SNHLY and CDR2 as FYNNEI. Trimming took 10 bases from V and 7 from J, leaving 25 bases between them. CDR3 sequence: CATEELQGPASGYTF. Written as DNA, the CDR3 is TGTGCCACCGAAGAACTACAGGGTCCTGCGTCTGGCTACACCTTC. The full variable domain, with the rest looked up from reference TRBV2 and TRBJ1-2, is EPEVTQTPSHQVTQMGQEVILRCVPISNHLYFYWYRQILGQKVEFLVSFYNNEISEKSEIFDDQFSVERPDGSNFTLKIRSTKLEDSAMYFCATEELQGPASGYTFGSGTRLTVV.

In its sample, this clonotype was seen a few times. The chain recombines TRBV21-1 with TRBJ2-3; the D call TRBD1 from the table was never checked on the DNA. TRBV21-1 is a pseudogene. This CDR3 has 16 residues. CDR3 bases: TGTGCCAGCAGCAAGTGTAAGGAGGAAGGGGCAGATACGCAGTATTTT. Protein product: CASSKCKEEGADTQYF.

The chain carries TRBV6-1 and TRBJ2-1; 10 nucleotides line up with TRBD1. The CDR3 extends over 15 amino acids. The junction had 10 bases not matched to a gene; V was cut back by 6 bases and J by 8 bases. Germline lookup yields CDR1 MNHNS and CDR2 SASEGT. Here the CDR3 reads CASSLTGGSKDEQFF. The DNA of the CDR3 is TGTGCCAGCAGCCTGACAGGGGGCAGTAAGGATGAGCAGTTCTTC.

Many counts were recorded for this clonotype. V is TRBV29-1 and J is TRBJ2-3, with 8 bases aligning to TRBD2. V shed 7 bases, J shed 4 bases, and the junction held 10 bases outside the gene matches. The length of the CDR3 is 14 residues. Germline V gene lookup returns CDR1 SQVTM and CDR2 ANQGSEA. For the CDR3, the DNA is TGCAGCGCCGACAGCGGGAGAAGCGCAGATACGCAGTATTTT. As protein: CSADSGRSADTQYF.

The chain links TRBV2 to TRBJ1-5, with 8 bases identical to TRBD1. The CDR3 consists of 16 residues. V shed 4 bases and J 7 bases; nucleotides not matched to a gene: 12. Per the germline V gene, CDR1 is SNHLY and CDR2 is FYNNEI. The CDR3: CASSADRALRGQPQHF. CDR3 nucleotides: TGTGCCAGCAGTGCGGACAGGGCGCTTAGGGGCCAGCCCCAGCATTTT.

In its sample, this clonotype was seen a few times. Relative to the germline gene, one junction end is altered; a read error may explain this. The J gene is TRBJ2-3, the V gene TRBV3-1; maybe TRBD1 (5 bases). The CDR3 runs 12 residues. Germline CDR1 LGHDT, CDR2 YNNKEL (reference sequence). The CDR3 reads CASSSRTGTQYF. The CDR3 DNA follows: TGTGCCAGCAGCAGCCGAACAGGTACGCAGTATTTT.

The CDR3 region has the DNA TGTGCCAGCAGTGAATTAAACGGACCCTCCTATGGCTACACCTTC. Translated: CASSELNGPSYGYTF. The chain employs TRBV6-1 and TRBJ1-2; D is undetermined. This CDR3 is 15 amino acids long. Between the trimmed V and J ends, which lost 2 bases and 4 bases, there was a span of 14 bases. Germline V gene lookup returns CDR1 MNHNS and CDR2 SASEGT.

The J gene is TRBJ2-2, the V gene TRBV6-5; 11 bases map to TRBD2. The germline V gene has CDR1 MNHEY and CDR2 SVGAGI. The V gene end was trimmed by 2 bases and the J gene end by 2 bases; junction bases not matched to a gene: 4. CDR3 length: 17 residues. The CDR3, as DNA: TGTGCCAGCAGTTACGCCGGGACTAGCGGAAACACCGGGGAGCTGTTTTTT. Protein: CASSYAGTSGNTGELFF.

This clonotype was found a few times. The CDR3 reads CASRRREKQGDTQYF. The CDR3 DNA is TGTGCCAGCAGGCGACGGGAGAAGCAGGGAGATACGCAGTATTTT. This rearrangement joins TRBV11-2 to TRBJ2-3; tentative D call: TRBD2 (6 bases). Germline CDR1 and CDR2: SGHAT and FQNNGV. CDR3 size: 15 residues. V was shortened by 6 bases and J by 5 bases, with 18 bases between the two germline ends.

This clonotype was counted only a few times. The chain carries TRBV27 and TRBJ2-7; D is uncertain. CDR1 is MNHEY, CDR2 SMNVEV, per germline (reference sequence). CDR3 length equals 12 residues. The V end was cut by 5 bases, the J end by 2 bases, with 7 bases between. CDR3 loop: CASSGHPYEQYF. The CDR3 coding sequence is TGTGCCAGCAGTGGGCACCCCTACGAGCAGTACTTC.

Only a few counts were recorded for this clonotype. This sequence joins TRBV27 and TRBJ2-7; no clear D gene. The DNA end is more similar to TRBJ2-5, so the J call may be wrong. There are 12 residues in the CDR3. Germline V gene sequence: CDR1 MNHEY, CDR2 SMNVEV (reference sequence). CDR3 coding DNA: TGTGCCAGCAGGCCGGCTGTGGAGACCCAGTACTTC. Its translation: CASRPAVETQYF.

This clonotype appeared a few times. The J gene is TRBJ1-1, the V gene TRBV7-2; D not certain. V was shortened by 4 bases and J by 1 base, with 16 bases between the two germline ends. This CDR3 region has 16 residues. In germline, CDR1 is SGHTA, CDR2 FQGNSA. DNA of the CDR3: TGTGCCAGCAGCTACGACCGACCCATTCCGAACACTGAAGCTTTCTTT. Its translation is CASSYDRPIPNTEAFF. Full variable domain (remainder filled in from reference TRBV7-2 and TRBJ1-1): GAGVSQSPSNKVTEKGKDVELRCDPISGHTALYWYRQSLGQGLEFLIYFQGNSAPDKSGLPSDRFSAERTGGSVSTLTIQRTQQEDSAVYLCASSYDRPIPNTEAFFGQGTRLTVV.

This chain links TRBV15 with TRBJ2-7; 9 nucleotides agree with TRBD1. CDR1 is LNHNV, CDR2 YYDKDF, per germline (reference sequence). V lost 8 bases to trimming and J lost 3 bases; unmatched junction nucleotides: 2. The CDR3 sequence is 12 residues long. The CDR3 nucleotides read TGTGCCACCGCGGACAGGGGCTACGAGCAGTACTTC. Translated: CATADRGYEQYF.

This clonotype was seen more than once but under ten times. The chain has TRBV7-2 and TRBJ2-6, with 9 bases fitting TRBD2. J gave up 2 bases and V 1 base, and 6 bases lay outside the gene matches. Germline CDR1 SGHTA, CDR2 FQGNSA. The CDR3 has 18 residues. Written as DNA, the CDR3 is TGTGCCAGCAGCTTAGGAGTAGCGGGAGCGGCTGGGGCCAACGTCCTGACTTTC. It codes for CASSLGVAGAAGANVLTF.

This chain uses TRBV10-3 with TRBJ2-6; D is undetermined. V was shortened by 11 bases and J by 4 bases, with 3 bases between the two germline ends. The CDR3 loop spans 10 amino acids. Germline V gives CDR1 ENHRY, CDR2 SYGVKD. CDR3 amino acids: CAPGANVLTF. CDR3 nucleotides: TGTGCCCCGGGGGCCAACGTCCTGACTTTC.

The table lists this clonotype with a few counts. This chain uses TRBV12-3 or TRBV12-4 with TRBJ2-5; TRBD1 is a possible D gene (6 bases). The germline V and J ends were trimmed by 6 bases and 2 bases, with 13 bases remaining between them. There are 14 residues in the CDR3. The CDR3 spells CASRVTGPQETQYF. The CDR3 bases are TGTGCCAGCAGGGTGACAGGCCCTCAAGAGACCCAGTACTTC.

Concerning this clonotype itself: Relative to the germline gene, one junction end is altered; a read error may explain this. The V call is TRBV15, the J call TRBJ2-5; maybe TRBD1 (6 bases). The DNA end is a closer match to TRBJ2-7, so the J assignment may be wrong. Germline V gives CDR1 LNHNV, CDR2 YYDKDF (reference sequence). The length of the CDR3 is 14 residues. CDR3 in amino acids: CATSRGTGSFEQYF. The CDR3 bases are TGTGCCACCAGCAGAGGAACAGGGTCCTTCGAGCAGTACTTC.